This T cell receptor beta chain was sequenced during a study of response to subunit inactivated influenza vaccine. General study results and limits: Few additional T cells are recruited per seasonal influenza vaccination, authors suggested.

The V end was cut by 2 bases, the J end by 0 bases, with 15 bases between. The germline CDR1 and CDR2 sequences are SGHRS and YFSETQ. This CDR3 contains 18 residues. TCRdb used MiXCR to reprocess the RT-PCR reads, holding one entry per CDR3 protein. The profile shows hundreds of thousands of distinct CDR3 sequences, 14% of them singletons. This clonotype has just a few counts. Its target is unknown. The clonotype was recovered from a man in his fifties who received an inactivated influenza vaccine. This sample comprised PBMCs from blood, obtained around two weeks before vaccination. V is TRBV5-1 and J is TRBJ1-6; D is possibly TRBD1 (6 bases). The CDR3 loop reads CASSFGGPSSSYNSPLHF. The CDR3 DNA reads TGCGCCAGCAGCTTCGGGGGGCCCTCCAGCTCCTATAATTCACCCCTCCACTTT.